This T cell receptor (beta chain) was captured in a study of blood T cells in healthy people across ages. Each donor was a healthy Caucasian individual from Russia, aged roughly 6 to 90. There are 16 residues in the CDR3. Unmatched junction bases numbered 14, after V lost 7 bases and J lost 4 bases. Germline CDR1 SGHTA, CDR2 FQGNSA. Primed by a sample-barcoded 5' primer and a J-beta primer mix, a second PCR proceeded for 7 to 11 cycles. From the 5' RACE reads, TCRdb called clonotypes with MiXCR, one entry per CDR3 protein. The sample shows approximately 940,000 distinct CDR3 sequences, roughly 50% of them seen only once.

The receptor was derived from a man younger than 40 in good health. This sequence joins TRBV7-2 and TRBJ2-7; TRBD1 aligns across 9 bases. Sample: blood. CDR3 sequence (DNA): TGTGCCAGCAACGTAGCCGGGACAGGGTTCTCTTACGAGCAGTACTTC. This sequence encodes CASNVAGTGFSYEQYF.